Here is one T cell receptor (beta chain) with its context. What it binds is unknown. These data are taken from a study of shared clonotypes between healthy human individuals. Background on the study: Donor composition was a couple of women and three men, aged 18 to 49.

General study points: A reduction in generation probabilities was seen for non-shared clonotypes relative to those shared by all four donors.

Libraries were prepared by immunoSEQ multiplex PCR; TCRdb keeps only in-frame clonotypes and omits some of them. Among about 700,000 clones listed, around 74% were seen once. CDR1 SGHAT and CDR2 FQNNGV come from the germline V gene. The CDR3 contains 15 residues. The V end lost 5 bases, the J end lost 5 bases, and 16 bases lay between the germline ends. This rearrangement joins TRBV11-2 to TRBJ2-1; a weak D match, TRBD2 (5 bases). The sequencing input was memory CD4+ T cells sorted from blood. Subset: CD45RA-negative fraction. The sequence was collected from a woman aged 25 to 39 in good health. CDR3 nucleotides: TGTGCCAGCAGCCTATTAATAGCGAAAAACAATGAGCAGTTCTTC. Its protein product is CASSLLIAKNNEQFF.